Shown below are 21 T cell receptor beta chains from a single sample sequenced in a study of T cell responses to AZD1222 COVID-19 vaccine. Clones were read by immunoSEQ multiplex PCR, and TCRdb kept only the in-frame ones, dropping some. This table holds roughly 180,000 clones, approximately 91% found once. This material consisted of peripheral blood, taken 28 days after the second AZD1222 dose. All receptors come from an adult who received the AZD1222 COVID-19 vaccine.

V is TRBV4-1 and J is TRBJ1-3; the match to TRBD1 covers 7 bases. The J segment lost 0 bases and the V segment lost 4 bases, leaving 6 bases of the junction unmatched. The germline gives CDR1 MGHRA, CDR2 YSYEKL. The CDR3 spans 16 residues. The CDR3 DNA reads TGCGCCAGCAGCCGATTGGACAGGCGCTCTGGAAACACCATATATTTT. Protein product: CASSRLDRRSGNTIYF.

This clone was detected once. This chain joins TRBV18 and TRBJ1-4, with TRBD1 as a possible D gene (6 bases). Trimming stripped 3 bases from V and 5 bases from J, with 10 bases between. Germline lookup yields CDR1 KGHSH and CDR2 LQKENI. The CDR3 totals 14 residues. The CDR3 DNA reads as TGTGCCAGCTCACCTACGACAGGAAATGAAAAACTGTTTTTT. It yields the protein CASSPTTGNEKLFF.

The chain couples TRBV7-9 to TRBJ1-1; tentatively, D is TRBD1 (5 bases). The CDR3 extends over 16 amino acids. CDR1 is SEHNR and CDR2 is FQNEAQ in the germline V gene (reference sequence). Trimming removed 5 bases at V and 1 base at J, with 17 bases between. The CDR3 sequence: CASSRGGVRGNTEAFF. DNA of the CDR3: TGTGCCAGCAGCCGGGGCGGGGTAAGGGGGAACACTGAAGCTTTCTTT.

V is TRBV7-9 and J is TRBJ2-1, with 10 nucleotides matching TRBD1. With V trimmed by 6 bases and J by 6 bases, 11 bases remained unmatched. Germline V gene sequence: CDR1 SEHNR, CDR2 FQNEAQ (reference sequence). The CDR3 runs to 16 residues. CDR3 loop: CASRGRPGQGINEQFF. CDR3 DNA sequence: TGTGCCAGCAGGGGAAGACCGGGACAGGGGATCAATGAGCAGTTCTTC.

The CDR3: CASSPREARPFYGYTF. CDR3 nucleotide sequence: TGTGCCAGCTCACCGCGAGAGGCAAGACCTTTTTATGGCTACACCTTC. This sequence joins TRBV18 and TRBJ1-2; D gene unclear. V was pared by 3 bases and J by 5 bases, with 19 bases between. In germline, CDR1 is KGHSH, CDR2 LQKENI. CDR3 size: 16 residues.

The chain recombines TRBV3-1 (or the pseudogene TRBV3-2) with TRBJ2-7; D assignment may be TRBD1 or TRBD2 (6 bases each). The V end lost 0 bases, the J end lost 0 bases, and 12 bases lay between the germline ends. The CDR3 totals 16 residues. Germline values: CDR1 LGHDT, CDR2 YNNKEL (reference sequence). CDR3 DNA: TGTGCCAGCAGCCAAGACGGTGGGGGGCGCTCCTACGAGCAGTACTTC. Translating gives CASSQDGGGRSYEQYF.

J is TRBJ2-5 and V is TRBV6-5; 8 positions agree with TRBD1. J gave up 3 bases and V 0 bases, and 6 bases lay outside the gene matches. Germline-derived CDR1 and CDR2 are MNHEY and SVGAGI. The CDR3 extends over 16 amino acids. This CDR3 is CASSYSIQGVKETQYF. CDR3 nucleotides: TGTGCCAGCAGTTACTCGATACAGGGGGTAAAAGAGACCCAGTACTTC.

V is TRBV25-1 and J is TRBJ1-1; D unclear. The V gene lost 5 bases and the J gene lost 2 bases, with 9 bases spanning the gap. CDR1 and CDR2 from the germline V gene are MGHDK and SYGVNS. The CDR3 consists of 13 residues. CDR3 coding DNA: TGTGCCAGCAGTCTGGGTAGTAACACTGAAGCTTTCTTT. This sequence encodes CASSLGSNTEAFF.

The rearrangement links TRBV9 to TRBJ2-3, with D possibly TRBD2 on 5 matching bases. The CDR3 consists of 15 residues. The germline V gene encodes CDR1 SGDLS and CDR2 YYNGEE. Trimming took off 3 bases at V and 0 bases at J, with 11 bases between the two ends. Here the CDR3 reads CASSGGSLSTDTQYF. CDR3 DNA sequence: TGTGCCAGCAGCGGTGGGAGTTTGAGCACAGATACGCAGTATTTT.

V and J are TRBV7-9 and TRBJ1-2, with 10 nucleotides matching TRBD1. The CDR3 consists of 16 residues. The junction had 14 bases not matched to a gene; V was cut back by 8 bases and J by 5 bases. Germline V gene lookup returns CDR1 SEHNR and CDR2 FQNEAQ (reference sequence). CDR3 nucleotides: TGTGCCAGCCTACTCAATCCGGGGACAGGGGATTATGGCTACACCTTC. Protein: CASLLNPGTGDYGYTF.

This clone was seen only once. The CDR3 sequence: CSGVQSYEQYF. The CDR3 bases are TGCAGTGGGGTTCAGTCCTACGAGCAGTACTTC. The V call is TRBV20-1, the J call TRBJ2-7; D unclear. V was trimmed by 7 bases and J by 1 base, leaving 8 bases between them. Germline V gene sequence: CDR1 DFQATT, CDR2 SNEGSKA (reference sequence). This CDR3 is 11 amino acids long.

This rearrangement joins TRBV4-3 to TRBJ1-6; D is perhaps TRBD1 (5 bases). The germline gives CDR1 LGHNA, CDR2 YSLEER. Trimming shortened V by 4 bases and J by 4 bases, and 17 bases separated the two germline ends. CDR3 length: 17 residues. Here the CDR3 reads CASSRGPGQIYNSPLHF. In nucleotides, the CDR3 is TGCGCCAGCAGCCGAGGCCCTGGACAAATTTATAATTCACCCCTCCACTTT.

The chain uses TRBV30 and TRBJ2-1; TRBD1 is a possible D gene (5 bases). The CDR3 extends over 13 amino acids. CDR1 GTSNPN and CDR2 SVGIG come from the germline V gene (reference sequence). Trimming removed 3 bases from V and 2 bases from J, with 8 bases in between. CDR3 nucleotides: TGTGCCTGGAGGGGGCTAGCCTACAATGAGCAGTTCTTC. Translating gives CAWRGLAYNEQFF.

The rearrangement uses TRBV6-5 and TRBJ1-5; D may be TRBD1 (6 bases). The CDR3 consists of 15 residues. Trimming removed 4 bases at V and 5 bases at J, with 15 bases between. Germline CDR1 MNHEY, CDR2 SVGAGI. CDR3 sequence: CASSFSKRGDQPQHF. CDR3 DNA: TGTGCCAGCAGTTTTTCTAAGAGGGGGGATCAGCCCCAGCATTTT.

This chain links TRBV18 with TRBJ1-1; no reliable D call. V was trimmed by 4 bases and J by 1 base, leaving 7 bases between them. Germline V lookup: CDR1 KGHSH, CDR2 LQKENI. CDR3 size: 13 residues. CDR3 sequence reads: CASSRRGNTEAFF. CDR3 sequence (DNA): TGTGCCAGCTCACGGCGGGGGAACACTGAAGCTTTCTTT.

V is TRBV4-1 and J is TRBJ1-4, with 11 bases matching TRBD1. The CDR3 sequence is 15 residues long. CDR1 is MGHRA and CDR2 is YSYEKL in the germline V gene. The junction had 7 bases not matched to a gene; V was cut back by 5 bases and J by 8 bases. DNA for the CDR3: TGCGCCAGCAGCAAAGCCGGGACAGGGGGGGAAAAACTGTTTTTT. As protein: CASSKAGTGGEKLFF.

V is TRBV6-5 and J is TRBJ2-3, with D tentatively TRBD2 (5 bases). The ends were cut back, 8 bases at V and 0 bases at J, with 12 bases in the middle. CDR1 MNHEY and CDR2 SVGAGI come from the germline V gene. The CDR3 consists of 14 residues. CDR3 region: CASYPRTSTDTQYF. The CDR3 DNA is TGTGCCAGCTACCCCCGGACTAGCACAGATACGCAGTATTTT.

The V gene is TRBV27, the J gene TRBJ1-6; D perhaps matches TRBD1 (5 bases). V was pared by 6 bases and J by 11 bases, with 14 bases between. Germline CDR1 and CDR2: MNHEY and SMNVEV (reference sequence). This CDR3 is built from 13 residues. The CDR3 DNA reads as TGTGCCAGCAGAGGGGCCGCTAGGGCACCCCTCCACTTT. It yields the protein CASRGAARAPLHF.

The chain links TRBV6-5 to TRBJ2-3; possible D gene TRBD2, 6 bases. CDR1 and CDR2 (germline): MNHEY, SVGAGI. The CDR3 covers 15 residues. Trimming stripped 0 bases from V and 4 bases from J, with 11 bases between. CDR3 coding DNA: TGTGCCAGCAGTTACTCGGGGGGTAGGGCAGATACGCAGTATTTT. Translation gives CASSYSGGRADTQYF.

The chain is built from TRBV7-9 and TRBJ2-2; tentatively, D is TRBD2 (6 bases). The V end lost 7 bases, the J end lost 2 bases, and 20 bases lay between the germline ends. This CDR3 spans 17 amino acids. Germline assignment: CDR1 SEHNR and CDR2 FQNEAQ (reference sequence). DNA for the CDR3: TGTGCCAGCACCCTCTTCGGTGGGGGGACCAACACCGGGGAGCTGTTTTTT. Its protein is CASTLFGGGTNTGELFF.

V and J are TRBV19 and TRBJ2-1; 8 bases are a match to TRBD1. The V segment lost 0 bases and the J segment 7 bases; nucleotides outside the gene matches: 5. Germline V gene data show CDR1 as LNHDA and CDR2 as SQIVND (reference sequence). This CDR3 is 15 amino acids long. CDR3 amino acids: CASSIEGRGRNEQFF. The DNA for the CDR3 is TGTGCCAGTAGTATAGAGGGCAGGGGGCGGAATGAGCAGTTCTTC.